One and the same sample provided the 32 T cell receptor beta chains below, sequenced in a study of brain metastases from non-small cell lung cancer (dated by TCRdb to the late 2010s). Library generation was performed with the immunoSEQ multiplex PCR assay. TCRdb carries this immuneACCESS record with in-frame sequences only. Its versions omit some clonotypes, under half of them owing to an unresolved V gene in the studies checked, with the rest unexplained. The sample includes around 370 clones, with about 83% observed a single time. The ten largest clones capture roughly 14% of the sample. The sequenced sample consisted of tissue from a brain metastasis. The intended sense of this specimen's cell subset or site label: resected brain metastasis paired with primary lung tumor. These receptors all come from a donor aged 40 or older with non-small cell lung cancer.

J is TRBJ2-1 and V is TRBV5-6; 13 nucleotides line up with TRBD2. The CDR3 has 19 amino acids. CDR1 and CDR2 from the germline V gene are SGHDT and YYEEEE. V shed 3 bases and J 4 bases; nucleotides not matched to a gene: 13. CDR3 residues: CASSSLGLAGVERYNEQFF. CDR3 sequence (DNA): TGTGCCAGCAGCTCATTAGGACTAGCGGGAGTAGAAAGGTACAATGAGCAGTTCTTC.

This clone was recorded only once. This rearrangement joins TRBV7-2 to TRBJ1-2; perhaps TRBD1 as D (5 bases). The germline V gene has CDR1 SGHTA and CDR2 FQGNSA. Trimming left V 4 bases short and J 1 base short, with 13 bases between. The CDR3 is 15 amino acids. Written as DNA, the CDR3 is TGTGCCAGCAGCTACTCCGGGGGGGATAACTATGGCTACACCTTC. This codes for CASSYSGGDNYGYTF.

The chain couples TRBV27 to TRBJ2-1, with D perhaps matching TRBD2 (6 bases). Germline-derived CDR1 and CDR2 are MNHEY and SMNVEV (reference sequence). CDR3 length equals 15 residues. V was cut by 5 bases and J by 0 bases, with 11 bases left in between. CDR3 DNA: TGTGCCAGCAGTACTAGCACCAGCTCCTACAATGAGCAGTTCTTC. This encodes CASSTSTSSYNEQFF.

V gene TRBV12-3 or TRBV12-4 combines with J gene TRBJ2-1; TRBD2 aligns across 7 bases. The CDR3 loop spans 12 amino acids. With V trimmed by 6 bases and J by 15 bases, 11 bases remained unmatched. The CDR3 DNA sequence: TGTGCCAGCAGACCAGCGACAGCGGGGCCGTTCTTC. Its protein is CASRPATAGPFF.

This chain uses TRBV9 with TRBJ2-1, with 7 bases matching TRBD2. Per germline, CDR1 SGDLS and CDR2 YYNGEE. V lost 0 bases and J lost 4; bases outside the gene matches: 4. CDR3 length: 15 amino acids. CDR3 nucleotide sequence: TGTGCCAGCAGCGTAGTGGCTAGCGGTTACAATGAGCAGTTCTTC. The encoded protein is CASSVVASGYNEQFF. The complete variable domain, with remaining parts taken from reference TRBV9 and TRBJ2-1, reads DSGVTQTPKHLITATGQRVTLRCSPRSGDLSVYWYQQSLDQGLQFLIQYYNGEERAKGNILERFSAQQFPDLHSELNLSSLELGDSALYFCASSVVASGYNEQFFGPGTRLTVL.

The V call is TRBV5-1, the J call TRBJ1-4; tentatively, D is TRBD1 (6 bases). In germline, CDR1 is SGHRS, CDR2 YFSETQ. The V end lost 5 bases, the J end lost 7 bases, and 15 bases lay between the germline ends. The CDR3 runs 14 residues. The DNA for the CDR3 is TGCGCCAGCAGTACAGGGTCCATAACTGAAAAACTGTTTTTT. Residues: CASSTGSITEKLFF.

The rearrangement uses TRBV4-2 and TRBJ2-1; D remains unclear. CDR1 is LGHNA, CDR2 YNFKEQ, per germline. Trimming removed 3 bases at V and 5 bases at J, with 5 bases between. The CDR3 has 12 amino acids. CDR3 sequence reads: CASSHRDNEQFF. CDR3 nucleotide sequence: TGTGCCAGCAGCCACCGGGACAATGAGCAGTTCTTC.

The gene calls are TRBV29-1 and TRBJ1-1; no clear D. V was clipped by 3 bases and J by 5 bases, with 7 bases between them. Germline CDR1 SQVTM, CDR2 ANQGSEA. The CDR3 covers 11 residues. The chain's CDR3 is CSVDGFTEAFF. The CDR3 nucleotides are TGCAGCGTTGATGGGTTTACTGAAGCTTTCTTT.

There are a few counts of this clone. The chain recombines TRBV30 with TRBJ2-7, with D perhaps TRBD1 (5 bases). In germline, CDR1 is GTSNPN, CDR2 SVGIG (reference sequence). CDR3 length: 11 residues. Trimming pared 3 bases from V and 8 bases from J, leaving 11 bases between. CDR3 loop: CAWRQQGKQYF. The CDR3 bases are TGTGCCTGGAGACAGCAGGGTAAGCAGTACTTC.

There are a few counts of this clone. Other DNA sequences in this specimen translate into the identical CDR3. The chain combines TRBV7-9 with TRBJ1-1, with a tentative D call TRBD1 (5 bases). This CDR3 contains 13 residues. CDR1 SEHNR and CDR2 FQNEAQ come from the germline V gene (reference sequence). V lost 11 bases and J lost 0, with 13 bases in between. The CDR3 loop is CAGGARLNTEAFF. In nucleotides, the CDR3 is TGTGCCGGCGGGGCTCGGCTGAACACTGAAGCTTTCTTT.

This rearrangement joins TRBV9 to TRBJ2-5; 9 bases are shared with TRBD2. With V trimmed by 1 base and J by 1 base, 5 bases remained unmatched. From germline, CDR1 is SGDLS and CDR2 YYNGEE. The CDR3 spans 16 residues. The CDR3 loop is CASSVWGSGGQETQYF. The CDR3 DNA is TGTGCCAGCAGCGTATGGGGTAGCGGGGGCCAAGAGACCCAGTACTTC.

The genes are TRBV5-5 and TRBJ1-2, with D tentatively TRBD1 (5 bases). This CDR3 spans 14 amino acids. Germline V CDR1 and CDR2: SGHKS, YYEKEE (reference sequence). Trimming shortened V by 4 bases and J by 3 bases, and 13 bases separated the two germline ends. CDR3: CASSHLTAYYGYTF. The CDR3 region has the DNA TGTGCCAGCAGCCATCTGACAGCCTACTATGGCTACACCTTC.

This clone was found once. The V call is TRBV14, the J call TRBJ2-7; D is undetermined. The germline gives CDR1 SGHDN, CDR2 FVKESK. V dropped 3 bases and J dropped 6 bases, with 6 bases sitting between them. There are 11 residues in the CDR3. CDR3 sequence (DNA): TGTGCCAGCAGCCACAGTGCCGAGCAGTACTTC. This sequence encodes CASSHSAEQYF.

This chain's CDR3 is CASSTATGSLHF. DNA of the CDR3: TGTGCCAGCAGCACTGCTACCGGGTCCCTCCACTTT. This sequence joins TRBV12-3 or TRBV12-4 and TRBJ1-6, with D uncertain. The V gene lost 6 bases and the J gene lost 14 bases, with 14 bases spanning the gap. This CDR3 is 12 amino acids long.

V and J are TRBV27 and TRBJ2-3; 10 positions match TRBD2. Germline V gene sequence: CDR1 MNHEY, CDR2 SMNVEV (reference sequence). CDR3 length: 15 amino acids. V trimming: 3 bases; J trimming: 4 bases; junction bases outside the gene matches: 4. The CDR3 region has the DNA TGTGCCAGCAGTTTGACTAGCGGGTGGGCAGATACGCAGTATTTT. Encoded protein: CASSLTSGWADTQYF.

The gene calls are TRBV6-2 or TRBV6-3 and TRBJ1-5; tentative D call: TRBD1 (5 bases). Trimming pared 6 bases from V and 9 bases from J, leaving 12 bases between. In germline, CDR1 is MNHEY, CDR2 SVGEGT. This CDR3 spans 12 amino acids. CDR3 bases: TGTGCCAGCAGCGGGGGGTCGGGGCCCCAGCATTTT. Its translation: CASSGGSGPQHF.

The count of this clone is one. The chain has TRBV12-1 and TRBJ1-1. TRBV12-1 is a known pseudogene. CDR3 size: 9 residues. The DNA of the CDR3 is TGTGCCATACCTCCCTGGGCTTTCTTT. Its translation is CAIPPWAFF.

The V gene is TRBV27, the J gene TRBJ2-7; possible D gene TRBD2, 6 bases. The germline V gene has CDR1 MNHEY and CDR2 SMNVEV (reference sequence). V shed 3 bases and J shed 8 bases, with 20 bases lying between them. The CDR3 consists of 15 residues. The CDR3: CASSLKVLGGGKQYF. In nucleotides, the CDR3 is TGTGCCAGCAGTTTGAAAGTGCTCGGGGGAGGCAAGCAGTACTTC.

The V call is TRBV10-3, the J call TRBJ2-1; TRBD2 might be the D (6 bases). Germline V gene lookup returns CDR1 ENHRY and CDR2 SYGVKD. The germline V and J ends were trimmed by 2 bases and 8 bases, with 10 bases remaining between them. The CDR3 covers 13 residues. The CDR3 region is CAISEKASDEQFF. The CDR3 nucleotides read TGTGCCATCAGTGAGAAGGCTAGCGATGAGCAGTTCTTC.

The V call is TRBV7-6, the J call TRBJ2-3; D is unclear. V gave up 3 bases and J gave up 3 bases, with 1 base separating them. The length of the CDR3 is 11 residues. The germline CDR1 and CDR2 sequences are SGHVS and FNYEAQ. The CDR3 DNA sequence: TGTGCCAGCAGCTTGACAGATACGCAGTATTTT. Encoded protein: CASSLTDTQYF.

The J gene is TRBJ1-1, the V gene TRBV6-5; 11 nucleotides match TRBD1. Germline values: CDR1 MNHEY, CDR2 SVGAGI. The length of the CDR3 is 15 residues. J was trimmed by 7 bases and V by 1 base; bases with no gene match: 5. The CDR3 DNA reads as TGTGCCAGCAGTTACTTTGGACAGGGGGCCGATGAAGCTTTCTTT. Translating it yields CASSYFGQGADEAFF.

This clone was seen only once. A much bigger clone sits one base away, suggesting this may be a read error. The chain joins TRBV5-1 to TRBJ2-5; 7 positions match TRBD2. Per the germline V gene, CDR1 is SGHRS and CDR2 is YFSETQ. The CDR3 contains 14 residues. DNA for the CDR3: TGCGCCGTCTCCCACGGGGGGAACCAAGAGATCCAGTACTTC. This sequence encodes CAVSHGGNQEIQYF.

The chain has TRBV4-2 and TRBJ1-3; D is undetermined. The CDR3 covers 16 residues. CDR1 is LGHNA and CDR2 is YNFKEQ in the germline V gene. The V gene lost 4 bases and the J gene lost 1 base, with 14 bases spanning the gap. The CDR3 loop is CASSPAAQKSGNTIYF. In DNA form, the CDR3 reads TGTGCCAGCAGCCCGGCAGCCCAGAAATCTGGAAACACCATATATTTT.

This clone was detected only once. The rearrangement uses TRBV20-1 and TRBJ2-1; D possibly corresponds to TRBD1 (6 bases). V was trimmed by 3 bases and J by 4 bases, leaving 19 bases between them. The CDR3 sequence is 16 residues long. In germline, CDR1 is DFQATT, CDR2 SNEGSKA (reference sequence). The chain's CDR3 is CSASQRRTDRYNEQFF. DNA for the CDR3: TGCAGTGCTAGTCAAAGAAGGACAGACCGATACAATGAGCAGTTCTTC.

The V call is TRBV27, the J call TRBJ1-1; D might be TRBD1 (6 bases). Trimming took off 5 bases at V and 2 bases at J, with 9 bases between the two ends. Germline-derived CDR1 and CDR2 are MNHEY and SMNVEV (reference sequence). The CDR3 spans 13 residues. The CDR3 loop is CASSTGQNTEAFF. The CDR3 coding sequence is TGTGCCAGCAGTACGGGACAAAACACTGAAGCTTTCTTT.

The chain couples TRBV13 to TRBJ1-2; 9 bases are shared with TRBD1. The CDR3 has 14 amino acids. With 6 bases clipped from V and 7 bases from J, the junction kept 9 bases outside the gene matches. Germline V gene lookup returns CDR1 PRHDT and CDR2 FYEKMQ (reference sequence). The CDR3 sequence is CASRPQGATAGYTF. CDR3 bases: TGTGCCAGCAGGCCACAGGGGGCAACGGCTGGCTACACCTTC.

The chain carries TRBV2 and TRBJ2-3; D uncertain. The CDR3 is made up of 14 amino acids. CDR1 is SNHLY, CDR2 FYNNEI, per germline. V was cut by 8 bases and J by 0 bases, with 12 bases left in between. This chain's CDR3 is CASQGWLSTDTQYF. CDR3 nucleotide sequence: TGTGCCAGCCAAGGTTGGCTAAGCACAGATACGCAGTATTTT.

The chain joins TRBV21-1 to TRBJ1-4; the table's D call, TRBD1, was not checked against the DNA. TRBV21-1 is deemed a pseudogene. This CDR3 has 16 amino acids. The CDR3 here is CASSKAVAGTNEKLFF. In DNA, the CDR3 is TGTGCCAGCAGCAAAGCTGTTGCAGGTACTAATGAAAAACTGTTTTTT.

The V call is TRBV6-6, the J call TRBJ1-1, with 10 bases fitting TRBD1. CDR1 is MNHNY and CDR2 is SVGAGI in the germline V gene (reference sequence). The CDR3 totals 16 residues. J lost 6 bases, V lost 5 bases, and 12 bases had no gene match. The CDR3 protein is CASSGYLDRGEAEAFF. CDR3 DNA: TGTGCCAGCAGTGGTTACCTGGACAGGGGGGAGGCTGAAGCTTTCTTT.

DNA for the CDR3: TGTGCCAGCAGTCCCAACCAGGGTCGGGCTTTCTTT. Protein: CASSPNQGRAFF. V usage is TRBV27 and J usage is TRBJ1-1; TRBD1 is a possible D gene (5 bases). V lost 5 bases and J lost 11, with 15 bases in between. The CDR3 sequence is 12 residues long. The germline V gene has CDR1 MNHEY and CDR2 SMNVEV (reference sequence).

The rearrangement uses TRBV19 and TRBJ2-5; D is unresolved. The germline V gene has CDR1 LNHDA and CDR2 SQIVND (reference sequence). Trimming removed 8 bases at V and 5 bases at J, with 15 bases between. This CDR3 region has 13 residues. The CDR3 spells CASSPDGLETQYF. Written as DNA, the CDR3 is TGTGCCAGTTCCCCGGATGGATTGGAGACCCAGTACTTC.

This chain connects TRBV7-6 to TRBJ1-6; maybe TRBD1 (6 bases). Germline lookup yields CDR1 SGHVS and CDR2 FNYEAQ. This CDR3 is 19 amino acids long. V was shortened by 0 bases and J by 0 bases, with 15 bases between the two germline ends. The CDR3 sequence: CASSLAQGQEVSYNSPLHF. DNA for the CDR3: TGTGCCAGCAGCTTAGCGCAGGGGCAGGAAGTCTCCTATAATTCACCCCTCCACTTT. Full variable domain (missing parts from reference TRBV7-6 and TRBJ1-6): GAGVSQSPRYKVTKRGQDVALRCDPISGHVSLYWYRQALGQGPEFLTYFNYEAQQDKSGLPNDRFSAERPEGSISTLTIQRTEQRDSAMYRCASSLAQGQEVSYNSPLHFGNGTRLTVT.